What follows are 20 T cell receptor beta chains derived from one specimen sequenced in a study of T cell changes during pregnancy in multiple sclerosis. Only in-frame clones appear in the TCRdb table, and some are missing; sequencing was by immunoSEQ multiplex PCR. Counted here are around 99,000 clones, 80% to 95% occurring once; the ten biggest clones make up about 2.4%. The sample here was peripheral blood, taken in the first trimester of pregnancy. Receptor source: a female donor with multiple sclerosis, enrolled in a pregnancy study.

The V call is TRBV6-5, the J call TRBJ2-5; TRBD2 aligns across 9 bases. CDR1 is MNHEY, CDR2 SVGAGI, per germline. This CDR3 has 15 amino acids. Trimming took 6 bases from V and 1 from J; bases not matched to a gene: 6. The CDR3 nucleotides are TGTGCCAGCAGCGATTTTAGCGGGGGCCAAGAGACCCAGTACTTC. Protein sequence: CASSDFSGGQETQYF.

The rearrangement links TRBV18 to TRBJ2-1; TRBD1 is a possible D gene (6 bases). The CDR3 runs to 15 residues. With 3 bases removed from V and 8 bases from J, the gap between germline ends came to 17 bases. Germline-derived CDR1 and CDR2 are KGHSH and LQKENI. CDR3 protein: CASSPPGRWTDEQFF. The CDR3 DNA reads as TGTGCCAGCTCACCCCCGGGCAGGTGGACAGATGAGCAGTTCTTC.

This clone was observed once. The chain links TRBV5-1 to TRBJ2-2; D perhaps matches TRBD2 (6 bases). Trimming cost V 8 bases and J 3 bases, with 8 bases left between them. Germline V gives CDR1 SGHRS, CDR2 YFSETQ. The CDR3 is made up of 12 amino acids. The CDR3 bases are TGCGCCAGTGGGGGGTACACCGGGGAGCTGTTTTTT. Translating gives CASGGYTGELFF. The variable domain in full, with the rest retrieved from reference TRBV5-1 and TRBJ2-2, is KAGVTQTPRYLIKTRGQQVTLSCSPISGHRSVSWYQQTPGQGLQFLFEYFSETQRNKGNFPGRFSGRQFSNSRSEMNVSTLELGDSALYLCASGGYTGELFFGEGSRLTVL.

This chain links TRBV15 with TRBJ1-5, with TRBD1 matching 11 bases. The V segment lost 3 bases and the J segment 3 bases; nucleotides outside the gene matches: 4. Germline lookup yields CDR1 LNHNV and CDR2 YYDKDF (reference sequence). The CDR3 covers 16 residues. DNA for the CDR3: TGTGCCACCAGCAGGGGGACAGGGGGGACCAATCAGCCCCAGCATTTT. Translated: CATSRGTGGTNQPQHF.

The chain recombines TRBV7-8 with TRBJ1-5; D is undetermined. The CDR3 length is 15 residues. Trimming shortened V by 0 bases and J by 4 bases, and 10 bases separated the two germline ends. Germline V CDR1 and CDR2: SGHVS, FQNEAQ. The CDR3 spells CASSLAHSLNQPQHF. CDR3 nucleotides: TGTGCCAGCAGCTTAGCGCACAGTCTGAATCAGCCCCAGCATTTT.

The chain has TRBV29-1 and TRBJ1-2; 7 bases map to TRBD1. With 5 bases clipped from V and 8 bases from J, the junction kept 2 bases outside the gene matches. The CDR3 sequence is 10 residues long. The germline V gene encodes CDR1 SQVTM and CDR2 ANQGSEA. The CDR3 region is CSVQGDGYTF. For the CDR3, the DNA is TGCAGCGTTCAGGGGGACGGCTACACCTTC.

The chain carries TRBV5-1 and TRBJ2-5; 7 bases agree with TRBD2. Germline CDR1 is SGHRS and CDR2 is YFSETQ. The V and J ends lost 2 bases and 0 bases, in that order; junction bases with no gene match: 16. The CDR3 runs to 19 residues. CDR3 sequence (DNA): TGCGCCAGCAGCTTACGCCTACAAATGGGGGGGGTTAACCAAGAGACCCAGTACTTC. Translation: CASSLRLQMGGVNQETQYF.

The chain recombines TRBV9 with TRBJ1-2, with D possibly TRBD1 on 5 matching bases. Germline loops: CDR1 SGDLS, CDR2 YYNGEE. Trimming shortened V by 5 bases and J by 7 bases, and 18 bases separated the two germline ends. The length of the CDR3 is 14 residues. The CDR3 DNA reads TGTGCCAGCAGTGGGACTCCCTGGTCGGTTGGCTACACCTTC. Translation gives CASSGTPWSVGYTF.

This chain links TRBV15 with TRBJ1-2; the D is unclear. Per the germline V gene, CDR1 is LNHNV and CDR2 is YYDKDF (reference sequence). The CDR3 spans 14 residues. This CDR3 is CATQPGIANYGYTF. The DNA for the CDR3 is TGTGCGACCCAGCCGGGGATAGCTAACTATGGCTACACCTTC. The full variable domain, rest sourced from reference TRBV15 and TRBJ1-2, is DAMVIQNPRYQVTQFGKPVTLSCSQTLNHNVMYWYQQKSSQAPKLLFHYYDKDFNNEADTPDNFQSRRPNTSFCFLDIRSPGLGDTAMYLCATQPGIANYGYTFGSGTRLTVV.

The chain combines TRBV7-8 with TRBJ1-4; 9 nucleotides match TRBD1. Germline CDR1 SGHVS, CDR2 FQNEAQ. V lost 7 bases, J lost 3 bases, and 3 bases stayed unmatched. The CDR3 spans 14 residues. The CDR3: CASKQGAANEKLFF. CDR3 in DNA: TGTGCCAGCAAACAGGGGGCAGCTAATGAAAAACTGTTTTTT.

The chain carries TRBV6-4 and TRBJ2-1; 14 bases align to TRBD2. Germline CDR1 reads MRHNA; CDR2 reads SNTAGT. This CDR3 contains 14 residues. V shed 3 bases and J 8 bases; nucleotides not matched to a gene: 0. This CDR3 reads CASSETSGRDEQFF. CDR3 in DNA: TGTGCCAGCAGTGAGACTAGCGGGAGGGATGAGCAGTTCTTC.

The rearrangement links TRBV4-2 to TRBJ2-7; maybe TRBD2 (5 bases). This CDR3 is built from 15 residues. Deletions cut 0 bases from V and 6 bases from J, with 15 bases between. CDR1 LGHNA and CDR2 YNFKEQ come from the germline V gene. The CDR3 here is CASSQDHEGVLEQYF. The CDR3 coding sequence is TGTGCCAGCAGCCAAGACCATGAGGGCGTACTCGAGCAGTACTTC.

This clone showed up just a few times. CDR3 nucleotide sequence: TGTGCCACCAACGAACCGGCCCTGGGGGGGAGATCAGAAAAACTGTTTTTT. Residues: CATNEPALGGRSEKLFF. This chain links TRBV15 with TRBJ1-4, with D maybe TRBD1 (5 bases). CDR3 length equals 17 residues. V was cut by 7 bases and J by 8 bases, with 26 bases left in between. Germline V gene lookup returns CDR1 LNHNV and CDR2 YYDKDF (reference sequence).

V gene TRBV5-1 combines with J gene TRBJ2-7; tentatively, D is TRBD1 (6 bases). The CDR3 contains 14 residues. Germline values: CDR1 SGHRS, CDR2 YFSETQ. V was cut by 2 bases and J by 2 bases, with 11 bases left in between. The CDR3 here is CASSLQGSPYEQYF. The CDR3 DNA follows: TGCGCCAGCAGCTTACAGGGTTCCCCCTACGAGCAGTACTTC. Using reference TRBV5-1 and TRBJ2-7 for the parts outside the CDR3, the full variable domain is KAGVTQTPRYLIKTRGQQVTLSCSPISGHRSVSWYQQTPGQGLQFLFEYFSETQRNKGNFPGRFSGRQFSNSRSEMNVSTLELGDSALYLCASSLQGSPYEQYFGPGTRLTVT.

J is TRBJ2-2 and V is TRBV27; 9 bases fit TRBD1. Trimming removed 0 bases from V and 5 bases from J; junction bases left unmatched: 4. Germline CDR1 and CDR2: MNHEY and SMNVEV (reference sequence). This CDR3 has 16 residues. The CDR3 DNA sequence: TGTGCCAGCAGTTTATCCGGGACAGGGAGTACCGGGGAGCTGTTTTTT. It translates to CASSLSGTGSTGELFF.

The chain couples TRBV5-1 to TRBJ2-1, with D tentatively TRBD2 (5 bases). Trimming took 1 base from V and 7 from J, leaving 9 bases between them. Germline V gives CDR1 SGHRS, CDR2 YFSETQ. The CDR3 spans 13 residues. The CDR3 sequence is CASSLYRGNEQFF. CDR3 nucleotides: TGCGCCAGCAGCTTGTATCGGGGTAATGAGCAGTTCTTC.

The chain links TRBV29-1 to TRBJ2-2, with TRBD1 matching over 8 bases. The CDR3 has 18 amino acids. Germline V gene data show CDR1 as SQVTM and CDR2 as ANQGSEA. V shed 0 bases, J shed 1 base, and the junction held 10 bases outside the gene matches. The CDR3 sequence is CSVEDRLPGTGNTGELFF. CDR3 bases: TGCAGCGTTGAAGATCGTCTCCCCGGGACAGGGAACACCGGGGAGCTGTTTTTT.

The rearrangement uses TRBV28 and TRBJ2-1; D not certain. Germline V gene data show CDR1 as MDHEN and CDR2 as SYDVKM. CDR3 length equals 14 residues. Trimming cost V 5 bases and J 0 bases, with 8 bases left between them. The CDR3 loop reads CASSRLSSYNEQFF. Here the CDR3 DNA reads TGTGCCAGCAGTCGTCTATCCTCCTACAATGAGCAGTTCTTC.

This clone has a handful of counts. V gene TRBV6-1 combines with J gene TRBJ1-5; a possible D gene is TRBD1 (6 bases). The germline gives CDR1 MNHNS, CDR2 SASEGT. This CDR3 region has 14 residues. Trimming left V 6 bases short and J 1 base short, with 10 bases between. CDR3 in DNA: TGTGCCAGCAGCGAGGGGGAGAGCAATCAGCCCCAGCATTTT. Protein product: CASSEGESNQPQHF.

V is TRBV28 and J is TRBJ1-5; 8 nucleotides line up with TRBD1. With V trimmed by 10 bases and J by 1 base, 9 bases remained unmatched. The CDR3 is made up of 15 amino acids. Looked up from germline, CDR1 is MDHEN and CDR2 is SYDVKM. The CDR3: CATRGTGGSNQPQHF. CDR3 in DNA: TGTGCCACCCGGGGGACAGGCGGCAGCAATCAGCCCCAGCATTTT.